These 14 T cell receptor beta chains originate from one sample sequenced in a study of CD8 T cells in Susac syndrome. Roughly 0.45 to 1 ug RNA was reverse transcribed with random hexamers. TCRdb used MiXCR to reprocess the immunoSEQ multiplex PCR reads, holding one entry per CDR3 protein. The table has about 140,000 distinct CDR3 sequences, more than 85% seen once; the top ten hold more than 0.14%. The source material was CD4+ T cells from PBMCs. These receptors were collected from a human donor with Susac syndrome.

The chain couples TRBV7-9 to TRBJ1-1, with D possibly TRBD1 on 5 matching bases. The ends were cut back, 5 bases at V and 2 bases at J, with 18 bases in the middle. This CDR3 spans 16 amino acids. In germline, CDR1 is SEHNR, CDR2 FQNEAQ (reference sequence). This CDR3 reads CASSRTRAGSNTEAFF. CDR3 DNA sequence: TGTGCCAGCAGCCGTACCAGGGCAGGATCAAACACTGAAGCTTTCTTT.

This rearrangement joins TRBV4-1 to TRBJ2-7, with 9 bases fitting TRBD2. This CDR3 has 15 residues. Germline CDR1 is MGHRA and CDR2 is YSYEKL. With V trimmed by 4 bases and J by 3 bases, 7 bases remained unmatched. The CDR3 DNA sequence: TGCGCCAGCAGCCTTTGGGTAGCGGGAGTCTACGAGCAGTACTTC. Encoded protein: CASSLWVAGVYEQYF.

The CDR3 protein is CASMRTYSTDTQYF. The CDR3 bases are TGTGCCAGCATGAGGACCTATAGCACAGATACGCAGTATTTT. This chain connects TRBV6-6 to TRBJ2-3; D is unresolved. This CDR3 is built from 14 residues. V shed 7 bases and J shed 0 bases, with 11 bases lying between them. Germline CDR1 reads MNHNY; CDR2 reads SVGAGI (reference sequence).

V usage is TRBV7-2 and J usage is TRBJ1-1; the D is unclear. CDR1 and CDR2 from the germline V gene are SGHTA and FQGNSA. V lost 5 bases and J lost 1, with 14 bases in between. This CDR3 is 15 amino acids long. CDR3 residues: CASSGGRQPNTEAFF. CDR3 coding DNA: TGTGCCAGCAGCGGCGGGAGGCAGCCGAACACTGAAGCTTTCTTT.

The chain employs TRBV20-1 and TRBJ2-5; TRBD1 matches 9 bases. V was clipped by 1 base and J by 5 bases; unmatched bases: 8. CDR3 size: 15 residues. Germline V gene lookup returns CDR1 DFQATT and CDR2 SNEGSKA (reference sequence). CDR3 residues: CSARAPQGARETQYF. CDR3 DNA sequence: TGCAGTGCTAGAGCCCCACAGGGGGCCAGGGAGACCCAGTACTTC.

The genes are TRBV29-1 and TRBJ1-3, with D perhaps matching TRBD1 (5 bases). The V and J ends lost 1 base and 0 bases respectively, with 7 bases between them. Germline CDR1 is SQVTM and CDR2 is ANQGSEA. CDR3 size: 14 residues. CDR3 coding DNA: TGCAGCGTTGAAGGGGGGGTCTCTGGAAACACCATATATTTT. This gives the protein CSVEGGVSGNTIYF.

This chain connects TRBV7-2 to TRBJ1-2; 7 positions match TRBD1. Germline CDR1 SGHTA, CDR2 FQGNSA. CDR3 length equals 14 residues. V lost 9 bases, J lost 2 bases, and 9 bases stayed unmatched. CDR3 sequence (DNA): TGTGCCAGTAACACGAGGGGGCTGAACTATGGCTACACCTTC. This sequence encodes CASNTRGLNYGYTF.

V and J are TRBV18 and TRBJ2-7; 11 positions agree with TRBD1. V shed 1 base, J shed 2 bases, and the junction held 4 bases outside the gene matches. Germline V lookup: CDR1 KGHSH, CDR2 LQKENI. CDR3 length: 16 residues. In nucleotides, the CDR3 is TGTGCCAGCTCACCACGCCGGGACAGGGGGACCTACGAGCAGTACTTC. This codes for CASSPRRDRGTYEQYF.

The rearrangement links TRBV5-1 to TRBJ2-7; the D is unclear. The CDR3 runs to 12 residues. Trimming took off 2 bases at V and 3 bases at J, with 6 bases between the two ends. Germline-derived CDR1 and CDR2 are SGHRS and YFSETQ. CDR3 loop: CASSFPGYEQYF. The CDR3 DNA reads as TGCGCCAGCAGCTTTCCGGGCTACGAGCAGTACTTC. Drawing the rest from reference TRBV5-1 and TRBJ2-7, the complete variable domain is KAGVTQTPRYLIKTRGQQVTLSCSPISGHRSVSWYQQTPGQGLQFLFEYFSETQRNKGNFPGRFSGRQFSNSRSEMNVSTLELGDSALYLCASSFPGYEQYFGPGTRLTVT.

The chain couples TRBV27 to TRBJ1-1; TRBD1 matches at 7 bases. Looked up from germline, CDR1 is MNHEY and CDR2 is SMNVEV (reference sequence). The CDR3 is 15 residues long. V was pared by 6 bases and J by 1 base, with 8 bases of the junction left unmatched. The CDR3 loop reads CASSPNRGWNTEAFF. As DNA, the CDR3 is TGTGCCAGCAGCCCCAACAGGGGTTGGAACACTGAAGCTTTCTTT.

The gene calls are TRBV25-1 and TRBJ2-5; D is perhaps TRBD2 (5 bases). Germline V CDR1 and CDR2: MGHDK, SYGVNS. V gave up 5 bases and J gave up 7 bases, with 17 bases separating them. This CDR3 spans 14 amino acids. The DNA for the CDR3 is TGTGCCAGCAGTCCTCGGGGATTCTGGGGGACCCAGTACTTC. Protein sequence: CASSPRGFWGTQYF.

The chain uses TRBV2 and TRBJ1-1; D remains unclear. Trimming shortened V by 2 bases and J by 1 base, and 5 bases separated the two germline ends. The V gene's germline CDR1 is SNHLY and CDR2 FYNNEI. The CDR3 consists of 13 residues. CDR3 nucleotides: TGTGCCAGCAGTGAACTCCCGAACACTGAAGCTTTCTTT. Protein product: CASSELPNTEAFF.

This rearrangement joins TRBV6-1 to TRBJ2-6; D assignment may be TRBD1 or TRBD2 (5 bases each). The CDR3 runs 17 residues. The germline CDR1 and CDR2 sequences are MNHNS and SASEGT. V gave up 3 bases and J gave up 0 bases, with 12 bases separating them. CDR3 in DNA: TGTGCCAGCAGTGACACGGGACGGGTCTCTGGGGCCAACGTCCTGACTTTC. Translating gives CASSDTGRVSGANVLTF.

This clonotype has just one count. This rearrangement joins TRBV29-1 to TRBJ1-2, with D hard to call. V lost 6 bases, J lost 7 bases, and 9 bases lay in between. The CDR3 is 10 amino acids. Germline CDR1 is SQVTM and CDR2 is ANQGSEA. CDR3 loop: CSVYTAGYTF. CDR3 DNA: TGCAGCGTGTATACCGCTGGCTACACCTTC.